The 13 T cell receptor beta chains below were found in one sample sequenced in a study of cytomegalovirus exposure and HLA in healthy donors. PCR employed 60 Vbeta and 13 Jbeta primers. The method was immunoSEQ multiplex PCR; TCRdb's version includes in-frame clones alone and lacks a portion of them. The table counts approximately 75,000 clones; 4.5% to 6% lies in the top ten. Sequencing was carried out using PBMCs. The receptor source for this set is a man aged 40-55 years in good health and CMV-seronegative.

The chain is built from TRBV9 and TRBJ2-3; 7 nucleotides match TRBD1. The germline CDR1 and CDR2 sequences are SGDLS and YYNGEE. This CDR3 spans 15 amino acids. J gave up 2 bases and V 4 bases, and 7 bases lay outside the gene matches. This CDR3 is CASSWGQSLTDTQYF. In DNA, the CDR3 is TGTGCCAGCAGCTGGGGACAGTCTCTCACAGATACGCAGTATTTT.

The V gene is TRBV6-5, the J gene TRBJ2-7; 9 bases are shared with TRBD1. CDR3 length equals 15 residues. Germline CDR1 and CDR2: MNHEY and SVGAGI. With 6 bases clipped from V and 0 bases from J, the junction kept 6 bases outside the gene matches. CDR3 in amino acids: CASSSTGGPSYEQYF. The CDR3 DNA follows: TGTGCCAGCAGCTCAACAGGGGGCCCCTCCTACGAGCAGTACTTC.

V gene TRBV6-1 combines with J gene TRBJ1-1; D unresolved. Trimming pared 2 bases from V and 3 bases from J, leaving 10 bases between. Germline V gives CDR1 MNHNS, CDR2 SASEGT. CDR3 length equals 14 residues. The DNA of the CDR3 is TGTGCCAGCAGTGAATGGGGAGCGGACACTGAAGCTTTCTTT. Translating it yields CASSEWGADTEAFF.

This chain uses TRBV5-5 with TRBJ1-1; D unresolved. CDR1 and CDR2 (germline): SGHKS, YYEKEE (reference sequence). V lost 2 bases, J lost 1 base, and 6 bases lay in between. The CDR3 runs 13 residues. The CDR3, as DNA: TGTGCCAGCAGCTTCGACTCGAACACTGAAGCTTTCTTT. This codes for CASSFDSNTEAFF.

The chain employs TRBV18 and TRBJ2-7; D is ambiguous. Trimming pared 6 bases from V and 3 bases from J, leaving 9 bases between. CDR3 length: 12 residues. Germline V gene lookup returns CDR1 KGHSH and CDR2 LQKENI. CDR3: CASSGLDYEQYF. As DNA, the CDR3 is TGTGCCAGCTCGGGTCTAGACTACGAGCAGTACTTC.

The CDR3 bases are TGCGCCAGCAGTGAGTCCCCGGACAGGGCAACCGGGGAGCTGTTTTTT. Translated: CASSESPDRATGELFF. The chain has TRBV10-1 and TRBJ2-2, with 8 bases matching TRBD1. Germline lookup yields CDR1 WNHNN and CDR2 SYGVQD (reference sequence). CDR3 length: 16 amino acids. J gave up 5 bases and V 0 bases, and 5 bases lay outside the gene matches.

CDR3 DNA: TGTGCCAGCAGTTTCCAGGGCCTAAACTCCTACGAGCAGTACTTC. Its translation is CASSFQGLNSYEQYF. The chain joins TRBV6-5 to TRBJ2-7, with D maybe TRBD1 (5 bases). Trimming pared 4 bases from V and 0 bases from J, leaving 13 bases between. The V gene's germline CDR1 is MNHEY and CDR2 SVGAGI. The CDR3 is made up of 15 amino acids.

The genes are TRBV7-9 and TRBJ2-3, with a possible D match to TRBD1 (5 bases). The V end was cut by 0 bases, the J end by 1 base, with 14 bases between. The CDR3 is 17 residues long. CDR1 is SEHNR and CDR2 is FQNEAQ in the germline V gene (reference sequence). This CDR3 reads CASSLARSRARTDTQYF. The DNA for the CDR3 is TGTGCCAGCAGCTTAGCGCGCAGCAGGGCCCGCACAGATACGCAGTATTTT.

This chain uses TRBV6-5 with TRBJ2-5, with 15 bases lining up with TRBD2. J was trimmed by 4 bases and V by 7 bases; bases with no gene match: 1. Germline V gives CDR1 MNHEY, CDR2 SVGAGI. The CDR3 totals 14 residues. CDR3 nucleotide sequence: TGTGCCAGCACGGGACTAGCGGGGGGAGAGACCCAGTACTTC. Translation: CASTGLAGGETQYF.

The chain links TRBV5-4 to TRBJ1-6; TRBD1 matches at 8 bases. V gave up 3 bases and J gave up 5 bases; unmatched junction bases: 7. From germline, CDR1 is SGHNT and CDR2 YYREEE (reference sequence). The CDR3 is 16 amino acids. The CDR3 is CASSSTGVRNNSPLHF. The DNA for the CDR3 is TGTGCCAGCAGCTCGACAGGGGTTAGGAATAATTCACCCCTCCACTTT.

This sequence joins TRBV5-1 and TRBJ1-5, with D possibly TRBD1 on 6 matching bases. This CDR3 region has 15 residues. The V end was cut by 4 bases, the J end by 1 base, with 12 bases between. From germline, CDR1 is SGHRS and CDR2 YFSETQ. Here the CDR3 reads CASSKEGGSNQPQHF. CDR3 in DNA: TGCGCCAGCAGCAAAGAGGGGGGGAGCAATCAGCCCCAGCATTTT.

The rearrangement joins TRBV6-5 to TRBJ2-1, with D possibly being TRBD1 (7 bases). V was pared by 4 bases and J by 6 bases, with 16 bases between. The CDR3 is made up of 15 amino acids. In germline, CDR1 is MNHEY, CDR2 SVGAGI. The CDR3, as DNA: TGTGCCAGCAGTTGGGCGGGACAGAGCGTCAATGAGCAGTTCTTC. Encoded protein: CASSWAGQSVNEQFF.

This chain links TRBV7-9 with TRBJ2-5; 14 bases match TRBD2. The CDR3 runs 16 residues. With 5 bases clipped from V and 2 bases from J, the junction kept 4 bases outside the gene matches. Germline assignment: CDR1 SEHNR and CDR2 FQNEAQ (reference sequence). CDR3 bases: TGTGCCAGCAGCCCCGGGACTAGCGGGAGACAAGAGACCCAGTACTTC. Protein sequence: CASSPGTSGRQETQYF.